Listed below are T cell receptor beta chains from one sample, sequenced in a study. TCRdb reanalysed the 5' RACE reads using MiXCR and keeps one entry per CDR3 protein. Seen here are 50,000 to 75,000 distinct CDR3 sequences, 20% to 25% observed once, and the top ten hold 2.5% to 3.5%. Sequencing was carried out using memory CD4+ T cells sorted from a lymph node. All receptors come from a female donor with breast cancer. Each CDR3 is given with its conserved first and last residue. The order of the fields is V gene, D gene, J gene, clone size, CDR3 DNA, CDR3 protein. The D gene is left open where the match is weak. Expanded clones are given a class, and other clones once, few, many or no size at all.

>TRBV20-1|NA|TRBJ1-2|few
TGCAGTGCCATACAGGGTCCCTGGGGCTACACCTTC
CSAIQGPWGYTF
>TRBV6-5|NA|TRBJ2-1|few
TGTGCCAGCAGTTATCTCCAGCGGGTAACCTACAATGAGCAGTTCTTC
CASSYLQRVTYNEQFF
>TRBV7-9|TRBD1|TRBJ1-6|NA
TGTGCCAGCAGCAGTGGTGCAGGGGGCGCGCGGTCACCCCTCCACTTT
CASSSGAGGARSPLHF
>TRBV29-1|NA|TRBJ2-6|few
TGCAGCGTTCCGGGACCCACCTCTAGGGCCAACGTCCTGACTTTC
CSVPGPTSRANVLTF
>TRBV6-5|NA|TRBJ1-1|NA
TGTGCCAGCAGCCGCAGGGGTGCGAACACTGAAGCTTTCTTT
CASSRRGANTEAFF
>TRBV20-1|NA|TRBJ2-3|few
TGCAGTGCTAGAGTGGCGGCTACCACAGATACGCAGTATTTT
CSARVAATTDTQYF
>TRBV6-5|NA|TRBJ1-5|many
TGTGCCAGCAGAACCTTGAATCAGCCCCAGCATTTT
CASRTLNQPQHF
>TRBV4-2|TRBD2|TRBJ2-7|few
TGTGCCAGCAGCCAATCCTTAGCGGGAGCGCTTCGCGAGCAGTACTTC
CASSQSLAGALREQYF
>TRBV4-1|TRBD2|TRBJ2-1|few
TGCGCCAGCAGAAAGGCCCCCCCACTAGCGGGCAATGAGCAGTTCTTC
CASRKAPPLAGNEQFF
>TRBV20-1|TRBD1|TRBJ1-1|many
TGCAGTGCTGCCAGACAGGGAGGGACTGAAGCTTTCTTT
CSAARQGGTEAFF
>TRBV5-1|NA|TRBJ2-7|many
TGCGCCAGCGGCCGGGACCCATACGAGCAGTACTTC
CASGRDPYEQYF
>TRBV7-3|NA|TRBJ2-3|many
TGTGCCAGCAGCTCCTATTTAGGAGATACGCAGTATTTT
CASSSYLGDTQYF
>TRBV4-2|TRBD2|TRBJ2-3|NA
TGTGCCAGCAGCCAAGACCCTAGCGGGGGGTTCACAAGCGTCGCAGATACGCAGTATTTT
CASSQDPSGGFTSVADTQYF
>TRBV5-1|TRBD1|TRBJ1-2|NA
TGCGCCAGCAGCTTGGTCCAGGGGGTTAACTATGGCTACACCTTC
CASSLVQGVNYGYTF
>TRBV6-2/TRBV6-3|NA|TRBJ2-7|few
TGTGCCAGCAGCCCCCAGGACTACGAGCAGTACTTC
CASSPQDYEQYF
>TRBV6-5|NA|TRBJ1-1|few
TGTGCCAGCAGTTACTCGGAGGGAAACACTGAAGCTTTCTTT
CASSYSEGNTEAFF
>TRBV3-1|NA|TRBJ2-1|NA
TGTGCCAGCAGCCAGCGGGGCTCCTACAATGAGCAGTTCTTC
CASSQRGSYNEQFF
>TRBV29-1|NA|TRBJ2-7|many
TGCAGCGTTGAACTCCCCGGCGGCGAGCAGTACTTC
CSVELPGGEQYF
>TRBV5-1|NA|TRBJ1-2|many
TGCGCCAGCGGCGCCGGGAGCGCCTCGTCTGGCTACACCTTC
CASGAGSASSGYTF
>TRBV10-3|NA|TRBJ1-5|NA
TGTGCCATCAGTGGTCGGGAGAATCAGCCCCAGCATTTT
CAISGRENQPQHF
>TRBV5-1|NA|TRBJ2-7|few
TGCGCCAGCAGCCCCGAGACAGGACCCTACGAGCAGTACTTC
CASSPETGPYEQYF
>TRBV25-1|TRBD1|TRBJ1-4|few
TGTGCCAGCAGTGCGTCGACAGGGTTTGATGAAAAACTGTTTTTT
CASSASTGFDEKLFF
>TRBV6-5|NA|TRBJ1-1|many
TGTGCCAGCAGTTACTCAGCGGGTGAGGCTTTCTTT
CASSYSAGEAFF
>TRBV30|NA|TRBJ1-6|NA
TGTGCCTGGAGGTGGAGCGGGGGAAGGATAAATTCACCCCTCCACTTT
CAWRWSGGRINSPLHF
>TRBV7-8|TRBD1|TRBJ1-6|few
TGTGCCAGCAGCCTTCGACAGGGACTATCACCCCTCCACTTT
CASSLRQGLSPLHF
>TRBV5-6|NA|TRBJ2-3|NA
TGTGCCAGCAGCCCAAAGTACGCCCGCACAGATACGCAGTATTTT
CASSPKYARTDTQYF
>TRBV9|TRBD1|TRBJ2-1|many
TGTGCCAGCAGTCCGGGGACAGTATCTTACAATGAGCAGTTCTTC
CASSPGTVSYNEQFF